The entry that follows covers one TCR beta chain sequence. What it binds is unknown. These data are taken from a study of monozygotic twins with inflammatory bowel disease. General study points: Among the T cells, different subtypes could not be distinguished. Variability in patient repertoires may have come partly from differing immunosuppressive treatments.

The blood volume drawn from each donor was 2.5 to 3 ml. TCRdb derives one entry per CDR3 protein from the 5' RACE reads, leaving out DNA. Its table records tens of thousands of distinct CDR3 sequences. CDR1 and CDR2 from the germline V gene are ENHRY and SYGVKD. This CDR3 spans 13 amino acids. The sequence came from a human donor with ulcerative colitis or Crohn's disease, or a healthy co-twin of an affected twin (not recorded which). Sequencing input: blood. The chain couples TRBV10-3 to TRBJ2-5; TCRdb proposes TRBD1, but this gene call is untestable without DNA. CDR3 sequence reads: CATGVGPQETQYF.